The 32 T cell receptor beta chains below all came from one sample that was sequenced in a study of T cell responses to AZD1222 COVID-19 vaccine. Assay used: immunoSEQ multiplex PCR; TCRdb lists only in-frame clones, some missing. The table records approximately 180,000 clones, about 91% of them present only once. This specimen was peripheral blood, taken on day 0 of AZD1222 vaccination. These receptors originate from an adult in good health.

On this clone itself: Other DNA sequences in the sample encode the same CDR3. The CDR3 loop is CASRTTGTTYEQYF. In nucleotides, the CDR3 is TGTGCCAGTAGGACGACAGGAACGACCTACGAGCAGTACTTC. The chain couples TRBV19 to TRBJ2-7; D perhaps matches TRBD1 (6 bases). Germline-derived CDR1 and CDR2 are LNHDA and SQIVND (reference sequence). V was shortened by 6 bases and J by 2 bases, with 14 bases between the two germline ends. CDR3 size: 14 residues. The full variable domain, its missing parts supplied by reference TRBV19 and TRBJ2-7, is DGGITQSPKYLFRKEGQNVTLSCEQNLNHDAMYWYRQDPGQGLRLIYYSQIVNDFQKGDIAEGYSVSREKKESFPLTVTSAQKNPTAFYLCASRTTGTTYEQYFGPGTRLTVT.

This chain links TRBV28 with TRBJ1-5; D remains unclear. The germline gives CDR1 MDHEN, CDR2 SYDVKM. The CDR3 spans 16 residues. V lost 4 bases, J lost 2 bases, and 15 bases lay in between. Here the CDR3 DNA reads TGTGCCAGCAGTTCCCCTGCCTCGGGAGGCAATCAGCCCCAGCATTTT. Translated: CASSSPASGGNQPQHF.

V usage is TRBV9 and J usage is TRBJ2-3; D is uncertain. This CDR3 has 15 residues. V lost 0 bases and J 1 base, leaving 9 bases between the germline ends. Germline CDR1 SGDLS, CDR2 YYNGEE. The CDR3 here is CASSVDSRRTDTQYF. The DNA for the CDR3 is TGTGCCAGCAGCGTAGACTCGCGCCGCACAGATACGCAGTATTTT. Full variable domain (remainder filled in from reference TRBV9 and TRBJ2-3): DSGVTQTPKHLITATGQRVTLRCSPRSGDLSVYWYQQSLDQGLQFLIQYYNGEERAKGNILERFSAQQFPDLHSELNLSSLELGDSALYFCASSVDSRRTDTQYFGPGTRLTVL.

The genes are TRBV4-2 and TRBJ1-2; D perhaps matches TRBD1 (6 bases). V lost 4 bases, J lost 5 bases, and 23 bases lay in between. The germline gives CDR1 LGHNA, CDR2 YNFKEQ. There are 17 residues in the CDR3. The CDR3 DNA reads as TGTGCCAGCAGCCGGGTTGGTGGGGGGCGAACGGGGTATGGCTACACCTTC. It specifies CASSRVGGGRTGYGYTF.

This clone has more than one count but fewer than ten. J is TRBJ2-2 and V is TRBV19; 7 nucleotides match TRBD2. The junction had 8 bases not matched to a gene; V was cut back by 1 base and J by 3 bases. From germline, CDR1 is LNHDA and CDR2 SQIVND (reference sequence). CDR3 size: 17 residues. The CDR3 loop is CASSIARTSAHTGELFF. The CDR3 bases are TGTGCCAGTAGTATAGCCCGGACTAGTGCGCACACCGGGGAGCTGTTTTTT.

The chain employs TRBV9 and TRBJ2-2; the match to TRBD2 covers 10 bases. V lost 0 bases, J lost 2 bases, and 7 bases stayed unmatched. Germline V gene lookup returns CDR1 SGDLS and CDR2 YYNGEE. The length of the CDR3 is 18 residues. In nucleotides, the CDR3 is TGTGCCAGCAGCGTAGGGCTAGCGGGGGAACCAAACACCGGGGAGCTGTTTTTT. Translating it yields CASSVGLAGEPNTGELFF. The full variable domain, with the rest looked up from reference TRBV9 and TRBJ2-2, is DSGVTQTPKHLITATGQRVTLRCSPRSGDLSVYWYQQSLDQGLQFLIQYYNGEERAKGNILERFSAQQFPDLHSELNLSSLELGDSALYFCASSVGLAGEPNTGELFFGEGSRLTVL.

Here the CDR3 reads CAWSVWRNNQPQHF. The CDR3 nucleotides read TGTGCCTGGAGTGTATGGCGGAACAATCAGCCCCAGCATTTT. This chain joins TRBV30 and TRBJ1-5; D is undetermined. Looked up from germline, CDR1 is GTSNPN and CDR2 is SVGIG (reference sequence). This CDR3 is 14 amino acids long. V shed 0 bases and J shed 3 bases, with 9 bases lying between them.

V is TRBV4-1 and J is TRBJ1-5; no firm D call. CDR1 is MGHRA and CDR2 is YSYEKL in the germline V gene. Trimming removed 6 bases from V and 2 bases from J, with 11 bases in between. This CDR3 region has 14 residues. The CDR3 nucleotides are TGCGCCAGCAGGCCTAATCCAGGCAATCAGCCCCAGCATTTT. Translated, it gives CASRPNPGNQPQHF.

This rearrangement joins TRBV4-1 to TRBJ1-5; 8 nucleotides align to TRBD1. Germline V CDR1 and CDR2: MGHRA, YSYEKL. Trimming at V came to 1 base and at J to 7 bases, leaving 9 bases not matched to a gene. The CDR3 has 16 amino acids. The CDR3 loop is CASSQVSGGAIQPQHF. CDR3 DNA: TGCGCCAGCAGCCAAGTATCAGGGGGCGCGATCCAGCCCCAGCATTTT.

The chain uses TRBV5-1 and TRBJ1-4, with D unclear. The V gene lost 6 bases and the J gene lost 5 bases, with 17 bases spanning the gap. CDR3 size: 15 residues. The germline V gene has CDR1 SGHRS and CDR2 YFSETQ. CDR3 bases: TGCGCCAGCACCCCGGATGGGTTCGCAAATGAAAAACTGTTTTTT. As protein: CASTPDGFANEKLFF.

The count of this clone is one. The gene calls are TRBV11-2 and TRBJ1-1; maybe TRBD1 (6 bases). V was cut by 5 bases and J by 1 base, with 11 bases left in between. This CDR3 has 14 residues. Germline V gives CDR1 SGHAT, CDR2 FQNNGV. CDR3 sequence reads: CASSGTGPNTEAFF. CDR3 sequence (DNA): TGTGCCAGCAGCGGCACAGGGCCGAACACTGAAGCTTTCTTT.

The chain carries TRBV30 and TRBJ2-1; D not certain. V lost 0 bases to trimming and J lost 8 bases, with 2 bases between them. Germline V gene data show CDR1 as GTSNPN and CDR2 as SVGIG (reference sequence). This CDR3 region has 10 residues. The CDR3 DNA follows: TGTGCCTGGAGTGTTTATGAGCAGTTCTTC. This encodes CAWSVYEQFF.

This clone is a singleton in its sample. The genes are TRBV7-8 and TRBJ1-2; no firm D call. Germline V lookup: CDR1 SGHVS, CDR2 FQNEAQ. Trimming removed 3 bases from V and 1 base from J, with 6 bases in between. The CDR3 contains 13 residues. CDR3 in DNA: TGTGCCAGCAGCTTTTACGATAACTATGGCTACACCTTC. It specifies CASSFYDNYGYTF.

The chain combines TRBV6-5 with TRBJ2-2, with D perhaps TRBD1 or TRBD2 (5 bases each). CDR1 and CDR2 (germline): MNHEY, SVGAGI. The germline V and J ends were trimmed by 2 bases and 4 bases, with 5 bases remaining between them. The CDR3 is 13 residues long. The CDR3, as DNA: TGTGCCAGCAGTTACGGGGGCACCGGGGAGCTGTTTTTT. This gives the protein CASSYGGTGELFF.

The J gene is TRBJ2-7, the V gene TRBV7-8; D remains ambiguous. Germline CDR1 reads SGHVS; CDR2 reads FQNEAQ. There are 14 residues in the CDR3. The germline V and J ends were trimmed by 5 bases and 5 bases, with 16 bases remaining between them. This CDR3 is CASSPGSLLDEQYF. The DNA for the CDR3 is TGTGCCAGCAGCCCCGGATCACTTCTCGACGAGCAGTACTTC. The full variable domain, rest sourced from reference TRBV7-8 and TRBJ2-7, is GAGVSQSPRYKVAKRGQDVALRCDPISGHVSLFWYQQALGQGPEFLTYFQNEAQLDKSGLPSDRFFAERPEGSVSTLKIQRTQQEDSAVYLCASSPGSLLDEQYFGPGTRLTVT.

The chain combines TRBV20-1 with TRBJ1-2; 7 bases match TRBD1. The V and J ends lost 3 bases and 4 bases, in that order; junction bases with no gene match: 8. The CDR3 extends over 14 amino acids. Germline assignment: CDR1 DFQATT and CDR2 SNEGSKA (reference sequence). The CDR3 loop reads CSASQTGSSYGYTF. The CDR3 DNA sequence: TGCAGTGCTAGTCAGACAGGGTCTAGCTATGGCTACACCTTC.

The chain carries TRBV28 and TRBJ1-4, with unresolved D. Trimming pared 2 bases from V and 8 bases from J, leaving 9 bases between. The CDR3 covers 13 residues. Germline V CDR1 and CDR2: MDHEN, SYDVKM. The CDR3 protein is CASSLPTNEKLFF. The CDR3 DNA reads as TGTGCCAGCAGTTTACCGACCAACGAAAAACTGTTTTTT.

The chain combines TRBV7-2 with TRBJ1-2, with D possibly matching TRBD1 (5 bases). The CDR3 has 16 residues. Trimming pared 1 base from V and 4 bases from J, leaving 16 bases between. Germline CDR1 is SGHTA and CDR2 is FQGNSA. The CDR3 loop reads CASSLGGSRVGYGYTF. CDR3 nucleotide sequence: TGTGCCAGCAGCTTAGGGGGGTCCAGGGTAGGCTATGGCTACACCTTC.

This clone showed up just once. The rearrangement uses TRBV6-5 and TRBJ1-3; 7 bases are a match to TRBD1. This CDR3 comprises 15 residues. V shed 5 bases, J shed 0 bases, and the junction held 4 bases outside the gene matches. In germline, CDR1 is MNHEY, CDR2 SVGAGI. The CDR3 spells CASSQRDSSGNTIYF. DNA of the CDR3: TGTGCCAGCAGTCAACGGGACAGCTCTGGAAACACCATATATTTT.

In DNA form, the CDR3 reads TGTGCCAGTAAGCGCGCCAGAACTCGAAACACCATATATTTT. Translating gives CASKRARTRNTIYF. The chain couples TRBV19 to TRBJ1-3; D unclear. The CDR3 is made up of 14 amino acids. V lost 7 bases to trimming and J lost 5 bases, with 15 bases between them. Germline CDR1 and CDR2: LNHDA and SQIVND (reference sequence).

The CDR3, as DNA: TGTGCCAGCAGCGTAGCACCATCGGGGGGAGACATTGAAGCTTTCTTT. Translating gives CASSVAPSGGDIEAFF. The chain joins TRBV9 to TRBJ1-1, with D maybe TRBD1 (5 bases). CDR3 length: 16 residues. Trimming pared 0 bases from V and 7 bases from J, leaving 19 bases between. The germline V gene encodes CDR1 SGDLS and CDR2 YYNGEE.

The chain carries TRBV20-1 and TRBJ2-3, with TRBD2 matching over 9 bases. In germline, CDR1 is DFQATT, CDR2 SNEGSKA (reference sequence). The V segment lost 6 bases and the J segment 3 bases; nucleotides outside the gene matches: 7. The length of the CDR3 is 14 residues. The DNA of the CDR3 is TGCAGTGCCAGTTCGGGACTAGCAACAGATACGCAGTATTTT. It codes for CSASSGLATDTQYF.

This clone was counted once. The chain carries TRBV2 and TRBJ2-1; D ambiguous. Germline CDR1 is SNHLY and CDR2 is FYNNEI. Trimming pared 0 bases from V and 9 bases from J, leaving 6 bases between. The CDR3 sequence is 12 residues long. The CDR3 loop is CASSEAWAEQFF. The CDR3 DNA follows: TGTGCCAGCAGTGAAGCATGGGCTGAGCAGTTCTTC. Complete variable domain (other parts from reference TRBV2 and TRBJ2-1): EPEVTQTPSHQVTQMGQEVILRCVPISNHLYFYWYRQILGQKVEFLVSFYNNEISEKSEIFDDQFSVERPDGSNFTLKIRSTKLEDSAMYFCASSEAWAEQFFGPGTRLTVL.

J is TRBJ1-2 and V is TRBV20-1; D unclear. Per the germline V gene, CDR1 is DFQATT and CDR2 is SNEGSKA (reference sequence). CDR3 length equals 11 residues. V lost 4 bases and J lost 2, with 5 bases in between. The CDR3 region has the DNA TGCAGTGCTATACAGAACTATGGCTACACCTTC. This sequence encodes CSAIQNYGYTF.

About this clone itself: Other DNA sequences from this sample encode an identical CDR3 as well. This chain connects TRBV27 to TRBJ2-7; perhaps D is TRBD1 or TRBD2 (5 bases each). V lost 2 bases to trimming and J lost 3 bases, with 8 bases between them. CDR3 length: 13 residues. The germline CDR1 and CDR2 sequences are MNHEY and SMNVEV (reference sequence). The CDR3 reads CASSLPGSYEQYF. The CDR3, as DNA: TGTGCCAGCAGTTTACCAGGGAGCTACGAGCAGTACTTC.

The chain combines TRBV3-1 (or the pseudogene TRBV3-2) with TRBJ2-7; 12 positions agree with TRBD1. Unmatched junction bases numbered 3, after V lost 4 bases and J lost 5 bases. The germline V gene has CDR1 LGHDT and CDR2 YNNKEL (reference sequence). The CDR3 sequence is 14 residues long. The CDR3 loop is CASSRDRGRDEQYF. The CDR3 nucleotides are TGTGCCAGCAGCCGGGACAGGGGGCGCGACGAGCAGTACTTC.

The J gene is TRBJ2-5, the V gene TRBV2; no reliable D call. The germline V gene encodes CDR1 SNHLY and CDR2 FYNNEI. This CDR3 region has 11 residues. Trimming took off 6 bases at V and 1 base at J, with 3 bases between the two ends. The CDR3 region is CASRVQETQYF. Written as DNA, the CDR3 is TGTGCCAGCAGGGTCCAAGAGACCCAGTACTTC.

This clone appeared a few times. The DNA of the CDR3 is TGTGCCAGCAGTTACGGGACTAGCGGCTACGAGCAGTACTTC. Translation gives CASSYGTSGYEQYF. This chain links TRBV6-2 or TRBV6-3 with TRBJ2-7; TRBD2 matches at 11 bases. The CDR3 covers 14 residues. Germline lookup yields CDR1 MNHEY and CDR2 SVGEGT. V was pared by 2 bases and J by 3 bases, with 0 bases of the junction left unmatched.

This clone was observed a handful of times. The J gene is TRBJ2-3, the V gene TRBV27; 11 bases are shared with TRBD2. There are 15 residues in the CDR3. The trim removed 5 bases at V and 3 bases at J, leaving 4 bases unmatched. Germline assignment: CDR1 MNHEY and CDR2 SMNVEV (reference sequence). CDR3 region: CASSIRLAGTDTQYF. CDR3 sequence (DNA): TGTGCCAGCAGTATCAGACTAGCGGGGACAGATACGCAGTATTTT.

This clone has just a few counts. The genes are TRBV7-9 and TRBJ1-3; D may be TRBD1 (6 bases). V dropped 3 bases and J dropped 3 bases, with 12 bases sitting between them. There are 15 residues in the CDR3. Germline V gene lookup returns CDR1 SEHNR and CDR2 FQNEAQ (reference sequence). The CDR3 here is CASSLAAGDGNTIYF. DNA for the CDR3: TGTGCCAGCAGCTTGGCGGCAGGGGATGGAAACACCATATATTTT.

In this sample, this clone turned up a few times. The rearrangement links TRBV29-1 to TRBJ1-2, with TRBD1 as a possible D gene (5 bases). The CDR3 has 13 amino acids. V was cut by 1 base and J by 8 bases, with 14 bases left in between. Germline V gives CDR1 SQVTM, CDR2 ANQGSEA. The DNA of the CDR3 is TGCAGCGTTGAAGGCCGGGACCTAGGGGGCTACACCTTC. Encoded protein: CSVEGRDLGGYTF.

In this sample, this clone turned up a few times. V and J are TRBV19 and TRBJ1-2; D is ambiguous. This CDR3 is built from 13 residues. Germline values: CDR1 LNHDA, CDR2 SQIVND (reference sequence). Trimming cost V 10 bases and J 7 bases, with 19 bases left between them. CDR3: CATKKGSGFGYTF. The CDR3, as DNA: TGTGCCACCAAAAAGGGTTCGGGGTTTGGCTACACCTTC.